This T cell receptor (beta chain) was identified in a study of T-cell reconstitution after alpha-beta-depleted transplantation in children. Preparing the TCRbeta library involved the use of unique molecular identifiers. MiXCR, applied by TCRdb to the PCR reads, yields one record per CDR3 protein. The data hold some 150,000 distinct CDR3 sequences, with 7.5% to 9% observed a single time. Study-wide results and caveats: T-cell numbers and diversity, one year after transplant, stemmed largely from T cells that were newly produced. By about two months after transplant, alpha-beta T cells reportedly arose from several hundred graft clones that had expanded. Surviving recipient T cells and thymic progenitors underlay high day-60 TCRbeta diversity in some patients.

CDR1 and CDR2 (germline): DFQATT, SNEGSKA (reference sequence). The junction had 4 bases not matched to a gene; V was cut back by 4 bases and J by 5 bases. The CDR3 has 13 residues. This clonotype was seen many times. Its antigen is unidentified. This receptor was taken from a female patient aged 2 to 10 who had a stem cell transplant for congenital amegakaryocytic thrombocytopenia, so the T cells may come from the graft donor. The gene calls are TRBV20-1 and TRBJ2-2; TRBD2 matches 7 bases. Sequencing used PBMCs, mostly from graft donor cells, obtained 180 days after TCRalphabeta/CD19-depleted stem cell transplant. CDR3: CSAIYSGTGELFF. The DNA of the CDR3 is TGCAGTGCTATTTATAGCGGGACCGGGGAGCTGTTTTTT.